This T cell receptor (beta chain) comes out of a study of T-cell reconstitution after alpha-beta-depleted transplantation in children. Unique molecular identifiers were incorporated when the TCRbeta library was constructed. TCRdb passed the PCR reads through MiXCR, listing each CDR3 protein once. The profile shows roughly 790,000 distinct CDR3 sequences, about 16% of them singletons. In its sample, this clonotype was seen a few times. Its antigen remains unidentified. Germline values: CDR1 SGHRS, CDR2 YFSETQ. V lost 4 bases, J lost 5 bases, and 20 bases lay in between. The CDR3 is 16 amino acids. Overall study findings and caveats: T cells produced anew were the main source of T-cell counts and diversity one year after transplant.

This sequence joins TRBV5-1 and TRBJ2-3; TRBD2 is a possible D gene (6 bases). Sequenced here: PBMCs, mostly from graft donor cells, sampled 360 days after TCRalphabeta/CD19-depleted stem cell transplant. The TCR originated in a male patient under 18 who had a stem cell transplant for acute lymphoblastic leukemia, so the T cells may come from the graft donor. The CDR3 reads CASSPEGGIEVDTQYF. CDR3 nucleotides: TGCGCCAGCAGCCCGGAAGGCGGGATAGAAGTAGATACGCAGTATTTT.